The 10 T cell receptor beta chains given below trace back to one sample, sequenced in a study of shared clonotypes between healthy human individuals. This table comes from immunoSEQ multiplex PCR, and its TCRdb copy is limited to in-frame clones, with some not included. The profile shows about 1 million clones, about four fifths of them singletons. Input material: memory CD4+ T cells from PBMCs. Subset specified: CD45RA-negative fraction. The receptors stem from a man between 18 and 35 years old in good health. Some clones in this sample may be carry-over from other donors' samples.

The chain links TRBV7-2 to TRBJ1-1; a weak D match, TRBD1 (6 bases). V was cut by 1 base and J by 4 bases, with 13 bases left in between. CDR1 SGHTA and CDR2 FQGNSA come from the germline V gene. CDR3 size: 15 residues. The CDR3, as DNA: TGTGCCAGCAGCTTAGTAGGGGGGGTCGGCACTGAAGCTTTCTTT. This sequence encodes CASSLVGGVGTEAFF. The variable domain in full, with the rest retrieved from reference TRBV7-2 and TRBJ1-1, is GAGVSQSPSNKVTEKGKDVELRCDPISGHTALYWYRQSLGQGLEFLIYFQGNSAPDKSGLPSDRFSAERTGGSVSTLTIQRTQQEDSAVYLCASSLVGGVGTEAFFGQGTRLTVV.

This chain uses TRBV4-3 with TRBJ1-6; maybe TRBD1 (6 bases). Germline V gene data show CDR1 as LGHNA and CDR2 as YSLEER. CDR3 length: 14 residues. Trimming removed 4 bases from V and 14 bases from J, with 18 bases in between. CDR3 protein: CASSPRTDGSTLHF. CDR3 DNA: TGCGCCAGCAGCCCCCGGACAGATGGGAGCACCCTCCACTTT.

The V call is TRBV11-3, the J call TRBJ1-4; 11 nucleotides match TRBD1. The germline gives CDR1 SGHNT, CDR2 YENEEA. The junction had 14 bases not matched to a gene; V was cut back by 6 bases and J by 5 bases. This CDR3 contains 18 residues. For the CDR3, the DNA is TGTGCCAGCAGTAGATGGGGACAGGGGGAGCCCGCGAATGAAAAACTGTTTTTT. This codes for CASSRWGQGEPANEKLFF.

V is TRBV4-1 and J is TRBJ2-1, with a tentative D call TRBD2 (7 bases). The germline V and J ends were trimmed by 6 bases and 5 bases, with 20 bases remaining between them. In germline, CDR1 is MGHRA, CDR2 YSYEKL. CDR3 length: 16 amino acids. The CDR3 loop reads CASRSPRERDNNEQFF. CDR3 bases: TGCGCCAGCAGGAGTCCCCGGGAGCGGGACAACAATGAGCAGTTCTTC.

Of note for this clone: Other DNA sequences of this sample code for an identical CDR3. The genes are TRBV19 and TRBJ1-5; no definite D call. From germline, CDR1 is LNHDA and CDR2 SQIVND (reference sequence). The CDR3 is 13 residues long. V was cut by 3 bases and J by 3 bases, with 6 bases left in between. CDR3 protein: CASSIRVNQPQHF. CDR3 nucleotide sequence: TGTGCCAGTAGTATTCGGGTCAATCAGCCCCAGCATTTT.

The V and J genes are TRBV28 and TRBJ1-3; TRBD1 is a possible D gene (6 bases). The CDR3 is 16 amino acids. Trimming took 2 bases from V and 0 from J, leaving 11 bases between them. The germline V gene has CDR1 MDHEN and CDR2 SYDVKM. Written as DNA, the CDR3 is TGTGCCAGCAGTTTACCGGGGGCCCCCTCTGGAAACACCATATATTTT. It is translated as CASSLPGAPSGNTIYF.

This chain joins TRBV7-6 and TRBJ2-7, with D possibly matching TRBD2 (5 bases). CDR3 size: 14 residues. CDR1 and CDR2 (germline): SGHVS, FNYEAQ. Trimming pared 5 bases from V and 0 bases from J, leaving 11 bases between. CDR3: CASSEGATSYEQYF. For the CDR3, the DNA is TGTGCCAGCAGCGAGGGTGCGACCTCCTACGAGCAGTACTTC.

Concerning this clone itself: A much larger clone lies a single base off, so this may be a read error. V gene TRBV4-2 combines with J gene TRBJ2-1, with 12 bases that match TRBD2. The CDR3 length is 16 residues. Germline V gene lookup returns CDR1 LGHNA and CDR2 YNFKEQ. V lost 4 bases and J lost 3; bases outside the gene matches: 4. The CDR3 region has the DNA TGTGCCAGCAGCCTCTCGACTAGCGGGGGCTACAATGAGCAGTTCTTC. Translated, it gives CASSLSTSGGYNEQFF.

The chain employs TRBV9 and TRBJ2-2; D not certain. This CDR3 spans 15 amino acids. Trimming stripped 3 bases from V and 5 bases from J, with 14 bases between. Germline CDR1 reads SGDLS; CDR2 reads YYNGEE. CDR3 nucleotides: TGTGCCAGCAGCGACCAACTGGGATTAACCGGGGAGCTGTTTTTT. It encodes CASSDQLGLTGELFF.

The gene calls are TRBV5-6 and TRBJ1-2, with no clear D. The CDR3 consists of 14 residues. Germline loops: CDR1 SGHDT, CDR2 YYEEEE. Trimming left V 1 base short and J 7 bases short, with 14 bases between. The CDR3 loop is CASSLRSGLSGYTF. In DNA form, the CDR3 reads TGTGCCAGCAGCTTGCGATCCGGGTTGAGTGGCTACACCTTC.